These 5 T cell receptor beta chains were all obtained from the same sample, sequenced in a study of blood T cells in healthy people across ages. A second PCR, run for about 6 to 11 cycles, used a sample-barcoded 5' primer plus a J-beta primer mix. Via MiXCR, TCRdb re-called the 5' RACE reads, giving one row per CDR3 protein. This table has some 780,000 distinct CDR3 sequences, more than 55% appearing once. Sequencing was done on a sample of blood. These receptors were collected from a man aged 35 to 55 in good health.

CDR3 in DNA: TGTGCCAGCAGTTTAGCGCTGAGCGGGGGGACTTCTGATACGCAGTATTTT. This encodes CASSLALSGGTSDTQYF. The J gene is TRBJ2-3, the V gene TRBV12-3 or TRBV12-4; 9 positions match TRBD2. Trimming took 0 bases from V and 6 from J; bases not matched to a gene: 10. This CDR3 has 17 residues.

This clonotype was counted between two and nine times. CDR3 sequence reads: CASSQGAGGWNEQFF. CDR3 in DNA: TGTGCCAGCAGCCAAGGAGCGGGAGGGTGGAATGAGCAGTTCTTC. This chain joins TRBV4-2 and TRBJ2-1, with 10 bases fitting TRBD2. J lost 7 bases, V lost 1 base, and 4 bases had no gene match. CDR1 is LGHNA, CDR2 YNFKEQ, per germline. CDR3 length: 15 amino acids.

The chain has TRBV10-3 and TRBJ1-6, with a possible D match to TRBD1 (5 bases). Germline CDR1 is ENHRY and CDR2 is SYGVKD. V was pared by 2 bases and J by 7 bases, with 9 bases between. The CDR3 contains 14 residues. This CDR3 is CAISEGAMNSPLHF. As DNA, the CDR3 is TGTGCCATCAGTGAGGGGGCTATGAATTCACCCCTCCACTTT.

On this clonotype itself: Relative to the germline gene, one junction end is altered; a read error may explain this. CDR3 coding DNA: TGTGCCGGCAGCTTAACAGGAGATTACACTGAAGCTTTCTTT. Protein: CAGSLTGDYTEAFF. This chain links TRBV11-2 with TRBJ1-1, with D maybe TRBD1 (5 bases). The V gene's germline CDR1 is SGHAT and CDR2 FQNNGV. The CDR3 length is 14 residues. Full variable domain (missing parts from reference TRBV11-2 and TRBJ1-1): EAGVAQSPRYKIIEKRQSVAFWCNPISGHATLYWYQQILGQGPKLLIQFQNNGVVDDSQLPKDRFSAERLKGVDSTLKIQPAKLEDSAVYLCAGSLTGDYTEAFFGQGTRLTVV.

This clonotype was seen more than once but under ten times. V and J are TRBV28 and TRBJ2-6; D is unclear. The CDR3 length is 15 residues. Germline loops: CDR1 MDHEN, CDR2 SYDVKM. V lost 3 bases and J lost 0, with 6 bases in between. The CDR3 protein is CASSFMSSGANVLTF. Written as DNA, the CDR3 is TGTGCCAGCAGTTTTATGTCCTCTGGGGCCAACGTCCTGACTTTC.